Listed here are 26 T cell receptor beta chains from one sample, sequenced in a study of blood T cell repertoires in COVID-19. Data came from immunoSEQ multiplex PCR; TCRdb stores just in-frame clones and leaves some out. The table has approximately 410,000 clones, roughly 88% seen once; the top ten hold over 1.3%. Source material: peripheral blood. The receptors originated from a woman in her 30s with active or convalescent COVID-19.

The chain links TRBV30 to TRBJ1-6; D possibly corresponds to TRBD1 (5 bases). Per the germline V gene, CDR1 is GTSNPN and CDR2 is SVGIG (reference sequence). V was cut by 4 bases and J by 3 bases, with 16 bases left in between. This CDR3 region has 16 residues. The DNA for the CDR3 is TGTGCCTGGAACGGGGGACTCGAGATCTATAATTCACCCCTCCACTTT. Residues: CAWNGGLEIYNSPLHF.

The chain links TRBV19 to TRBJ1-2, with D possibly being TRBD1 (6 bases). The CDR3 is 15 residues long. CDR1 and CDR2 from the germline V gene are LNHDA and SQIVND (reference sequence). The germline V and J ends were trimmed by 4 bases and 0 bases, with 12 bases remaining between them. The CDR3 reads CASSTRDIANYGYTF. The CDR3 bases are TGTGCCAGTAGTACCCGGGACATCGCTAACTATGGCTACACCTTC.

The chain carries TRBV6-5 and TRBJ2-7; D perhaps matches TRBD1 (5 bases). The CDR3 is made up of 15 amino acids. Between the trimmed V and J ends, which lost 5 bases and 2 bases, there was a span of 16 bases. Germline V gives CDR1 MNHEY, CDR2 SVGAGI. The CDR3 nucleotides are TGTGCCAGCAGTCTTTACACAGGATCAGCCTACGAGCAGTACTTC. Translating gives CASSLYTGSAYEQYF.

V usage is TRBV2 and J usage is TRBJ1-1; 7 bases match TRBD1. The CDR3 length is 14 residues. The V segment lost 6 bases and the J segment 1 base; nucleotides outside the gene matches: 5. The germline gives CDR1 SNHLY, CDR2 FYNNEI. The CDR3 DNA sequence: TGTGCCAGCAGAGACCGACAGGGGAACACTGAAGCTTTCTTT. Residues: CASRDRQGNTEAFF.

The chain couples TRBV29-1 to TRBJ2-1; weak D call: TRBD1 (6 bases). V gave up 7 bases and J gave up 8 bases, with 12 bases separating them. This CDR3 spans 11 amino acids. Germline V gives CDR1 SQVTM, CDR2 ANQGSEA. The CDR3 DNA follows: TGCAGCGCCAATAGGGGGTATGAGCAGTTCTTC. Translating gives CSANRGYEQFF.

The CDR3 region has the DNA TGCGCCAGCAGCCAAGAGTATCAGGTATTAGGCTCGGACGAGCAGTACTTC. Its translation is CASSQEYQVLGSDEQYF. The chain is built from TRBV4-1 and TRBJ2-7, with D unresolved. The germline gives CDR1 MGHRA, CDR2 YSYEKL. The CDR3 spans 17 residues. The V and J ends lost 0 bases and 5 bases respectively, with 20 bases between them.

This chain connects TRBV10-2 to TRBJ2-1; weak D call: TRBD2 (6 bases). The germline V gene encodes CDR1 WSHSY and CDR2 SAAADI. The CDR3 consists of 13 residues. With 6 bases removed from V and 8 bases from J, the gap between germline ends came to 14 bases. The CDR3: CASRWGVWYEQFF. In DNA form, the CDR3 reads TGCGCCAGCAGATGGGGGGTTTGGTATGAGCAGTTCTTC.

CDR3 residues: CASSHVGRSRDTQYF. The DNA for the CDR3 is TGTGCCAGCAGCCATGTGGGGCGGAGCAGGGATACGCAGTATTTT. The rearrangement links TRBV4-2 to TRBJ2-3, with TRBD1 as a possible D gene (5 bases). V was shortened by 3 bases and J by 6 bases, with 16 bases between the two germline ends. Germline CDR1 is LGHNA and CDR2 is YNFKEQ. The CDR3 contains 15 residues.

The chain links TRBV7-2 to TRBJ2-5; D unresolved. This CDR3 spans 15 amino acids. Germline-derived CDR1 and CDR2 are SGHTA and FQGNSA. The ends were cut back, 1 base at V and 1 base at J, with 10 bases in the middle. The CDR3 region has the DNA TGTGCCAGCAGCTTAGGATACGGGTTCCAAGAGACCCAGTACTTC. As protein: CASSLGYGFQETQYF.

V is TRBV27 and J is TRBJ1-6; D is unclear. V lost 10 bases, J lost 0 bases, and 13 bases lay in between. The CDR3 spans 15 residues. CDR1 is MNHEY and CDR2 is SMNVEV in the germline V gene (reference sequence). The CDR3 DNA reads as TGTGCCACCCAACGCGAGAGCTCCTATAATTCACCCCTCCACTTT. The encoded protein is CATQRESSYNSPLHF.

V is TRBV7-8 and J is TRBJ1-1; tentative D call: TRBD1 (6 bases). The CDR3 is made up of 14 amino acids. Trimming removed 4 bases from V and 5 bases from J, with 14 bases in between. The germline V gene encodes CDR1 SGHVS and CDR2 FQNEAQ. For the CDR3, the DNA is TGTGCCAGCAGCTGGGAGACAGGACGAACTGAAGCTTTCTTT. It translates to CASSWETGRTEAFF.

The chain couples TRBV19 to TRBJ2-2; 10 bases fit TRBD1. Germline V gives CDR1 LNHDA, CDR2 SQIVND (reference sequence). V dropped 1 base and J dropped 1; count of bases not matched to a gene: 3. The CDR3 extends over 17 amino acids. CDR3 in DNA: TGTGCCAGTAGTATAGCGACAGGGGGCAAGAACACCGGGGAGCTGTTTTTT. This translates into CASSIATGGKNTGELFF. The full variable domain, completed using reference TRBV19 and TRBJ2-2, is DGGITQSPKYLFRKEGQNVTLSCEQNLNHDAMYWYRQDPGQGLRLIYYSQIVNDFQKGDIAEGYSVSREKKESFPLTVTSAQKNPTAFYLCASSIATGGKNTGELFFGEGSRLTVL.

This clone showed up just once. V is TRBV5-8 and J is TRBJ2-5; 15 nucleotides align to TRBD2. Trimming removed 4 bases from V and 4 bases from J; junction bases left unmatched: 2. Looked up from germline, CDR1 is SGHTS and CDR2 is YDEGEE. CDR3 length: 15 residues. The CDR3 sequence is CASSRTSGGVETQYF. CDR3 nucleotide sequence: TGTGCCAGCAGCCGGACTAGCGGGGGGGTAGAGACCCAGTACTTC.

Here the CDR3 reads CASSLVGGMNTEAFF. As DNA, the CDR3 is TGTGCCAGCAGCTTAGTAGGGGGCATGAACACTGAAGCTTTCTTT. The chain links TRBV7-2 to TRBJ1-1; 7 bases match TRBD1. The CDR3 is made up of 15 amino acids. V lost 1 base, J lost 0 bases, and 2 bases stayed unmatched. The germline gives CDR1 SGHTA, CDR2 FQGNSA.

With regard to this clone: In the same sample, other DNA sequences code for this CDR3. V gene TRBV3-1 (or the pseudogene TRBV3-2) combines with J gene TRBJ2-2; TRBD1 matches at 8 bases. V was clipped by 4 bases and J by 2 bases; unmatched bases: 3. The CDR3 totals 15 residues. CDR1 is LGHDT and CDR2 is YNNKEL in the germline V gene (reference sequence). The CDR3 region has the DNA TGTGCCAGCAGCCTGGGGACAGGTAACACCGGGGAGCTGTTTTTT. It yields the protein CASSLGTGNTGELFF.

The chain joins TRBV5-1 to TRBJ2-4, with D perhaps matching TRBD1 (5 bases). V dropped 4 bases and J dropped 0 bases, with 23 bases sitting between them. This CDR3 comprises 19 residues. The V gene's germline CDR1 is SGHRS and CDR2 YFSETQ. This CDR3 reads CASSPRAGPLLLAKNIQYF. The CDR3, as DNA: TGCGCCAGCAGCCCCAGGGCAGGGCCCCTGCTATTAGCCAAAAACATTCAGTACTTC.

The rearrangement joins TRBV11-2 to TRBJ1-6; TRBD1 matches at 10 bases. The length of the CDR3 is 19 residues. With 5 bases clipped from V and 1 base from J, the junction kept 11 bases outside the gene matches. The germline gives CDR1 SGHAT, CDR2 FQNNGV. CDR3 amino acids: CASSAWGQGLGSYNSPLHF. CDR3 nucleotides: TGTGCCAGCAGCGCGTGGGGACAGGGGTTGGGGTCCTATAATTCACCCCTCCACTTT.

In nucleotides, the CDR3 is TGTGCCAGCTCACCACCGTCGGGGAGCTCCTACGAGCAGTACTTC. Encoded protein: CASSPPSGSSYEQYF. This chain joins TRBV18 and TRBJ2-7; TRBD2 might be the D (5 bases). CDR3 size: 15 residues. Germline V gene data show CDR1 as KGHSH and CDR2 as LQKENI. Trimming stripped 0 bases from V and 0 bases from J, with 9 bases between.

CDR3 DNA sequence: TGTGGGGCAGGGGCGAACACTGAAGCTTTCTTT. Protein sequence: CGAGANTEAFF. V and J are TRBV19 and TRBJ1-1, with D possibly being TRBD1 (6 bases). The CDR3 extends over 11 amino acids. Per the germline V gene, CDR1 is LNHDA and CDR2 is SQIVND (reference sequence).

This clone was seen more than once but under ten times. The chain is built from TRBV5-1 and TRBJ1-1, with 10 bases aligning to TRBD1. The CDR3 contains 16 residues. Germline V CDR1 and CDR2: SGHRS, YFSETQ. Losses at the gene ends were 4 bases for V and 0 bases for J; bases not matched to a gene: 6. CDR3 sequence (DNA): TGCGCCAGCAGCCAGACAGGGGGCTTCATGAACACTGAAGCTTTCTTT. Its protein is CASSQTGGFMNTEAFF.

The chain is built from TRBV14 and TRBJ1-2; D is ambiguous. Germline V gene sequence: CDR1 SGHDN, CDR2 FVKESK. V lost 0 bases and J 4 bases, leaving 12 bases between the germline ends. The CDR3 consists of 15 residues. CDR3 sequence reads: CASSQDYAGGYGYTF. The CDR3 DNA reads TGTGCCAGCAGCCAAGACTACGCCGGAGGCTATGGCTACACCTTC.

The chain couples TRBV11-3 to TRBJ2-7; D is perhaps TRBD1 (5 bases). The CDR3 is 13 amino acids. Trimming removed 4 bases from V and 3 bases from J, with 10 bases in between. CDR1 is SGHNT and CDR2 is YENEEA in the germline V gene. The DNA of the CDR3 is TGTGCCAGCAGCTCTAACCAGGGCTACGAGCAGTACTTC. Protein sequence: CASSSNQGYEQYF.

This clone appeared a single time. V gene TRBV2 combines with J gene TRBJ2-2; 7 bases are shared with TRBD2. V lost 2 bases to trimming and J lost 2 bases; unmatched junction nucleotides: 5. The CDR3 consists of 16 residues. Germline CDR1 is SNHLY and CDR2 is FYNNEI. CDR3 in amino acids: CASSESGVINTGELFF. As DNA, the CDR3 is TGTGCCAGCAGTGAAAGCGGGGTAATTAACACCGGGGAGCTGTTTTTT.

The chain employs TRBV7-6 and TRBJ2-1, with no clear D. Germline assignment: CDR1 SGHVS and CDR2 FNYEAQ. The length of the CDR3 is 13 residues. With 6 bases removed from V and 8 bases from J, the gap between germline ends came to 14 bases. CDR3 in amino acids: CASSPTVYHEQFF. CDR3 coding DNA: TGTGCCAGCAGTCCAACGGTGTACCATGAGCAGTTCTTC.

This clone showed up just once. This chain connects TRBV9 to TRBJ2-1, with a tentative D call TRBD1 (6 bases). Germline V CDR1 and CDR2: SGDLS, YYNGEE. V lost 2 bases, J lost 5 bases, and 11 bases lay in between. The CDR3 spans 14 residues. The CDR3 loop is CASSVQGTHNEQFF. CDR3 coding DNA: TGTGCCAGCAGCGTCCAGGGGACGCACAATGAGCAGTTCTTC. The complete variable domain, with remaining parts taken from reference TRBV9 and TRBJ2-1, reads DSGVTQTPKHLITATGQRVTLRCSPRSGDLSVYWYQQSLDQGLQFLIQYYNGEERAKGNILERFSAQQFPDLHSELNLSSLELGDSALYFCASSVQGTHNEQFFGPGTRLTVL.

The CDR3 protein is CAISPGTGGYTF. The CDR3 DNA sequence: TGTGCCATCAGTCCCGGGACAGGGGGCTACACCTTC. The rearrangement joins TRBV10-3 to TRBJ1-2; 9 positions match TRBD1. This CDR3 is 12 amino acids long. V was pared by 5 bases and J by 8 bases, with 3 bases of the junction left unmatched. Germline V gives CDR1 ENHRY, CDR2 SYGVKD.